Shown below are 27 T cell receptor beta chains from a single sample sequenced in a study of blood T cell repertoires in COVID-19. Data came from immunoSEQ multiplex PCR; TCRdb stores just in-frame clones and leaves some out. The repertoire consists of approximately 150,000 clones, with roughly 82% occurring once and the leading ten covering roughly 2.3%. Sequencing was done on a sample of peripheral blood. These receptor sequences come from a man between 65 and 85 years old with acute or convalescent COVID-19.

This chain joins TRBV5-1 and TRBJ2-1, with D possibly matching TRBD1 (5 bases). Germline V CDR1 and CDR2: SGHRS, YFSETQ. The CDR3 contains 13 residues. Between the trimmed V and J ends, which lost 3 bases and 4 bases, there was a span of 8 bases. The CDR3 DNA follows: TGCGCCAGCAGCTCGGCAGGGTACAATGAGCAGTTCTTC. As protein: CASSSAGYNEQFF.

This chain joins TRBV2 and TRBJ1-2, with TRBD1 identical over 7 bases. The CDR3 spans 13 residues. CDR1 is SNHLY and CDR2 is FYNNEI in the germline V gene. Losses at the gene ends were 4 bases for V and 3 bases for J; bases not matched to a gene: 2. DNA of the CDR3: TGTGCCAGCAGTGCAACAGGGGACTATGGCTACACCTTC. As protein: CASSATGDYGYTF.

The V and J genes are TRBV27 and TRBJ2-3; 7 bases are a match to TRBD2. The V gene end was trimmed by 4 bases and the J gene end by 7 bases; junction bases not matched to a gene: 8. Germline assignment: CDR1 MNHEY and CDR2 SMNVEV (reference sequence). The CDR3 runs 14 residues. The CDR3: CASSSDPRGNTQYF. For the CDR3, the DNA is TGTGCCAGCAGTTCGGACCCGCGGGGGAATACGCAGTATTTT.

The genes are TRBV7-2 and TRBJ2-1; TRBD2 is a possible D gene (5 bases). The CDR3 runs to 15 residues. Trimming took 5 bases from V and 6 from J, leaving 17 bases between them. From germline, CDR1 is SGHTA and CDR2 FQGNSA. The CDR3 DNA sequence: TGTGCCAGCAGCCTCGGGGAAGGGATAAGCAATGAGCAGTTCTTC. This encodes CASSLGEGISNEQFF.

This rearrangement joins TRBV6-5 to TRBJ2-5; TRBD2 matches 12 bases. The CDR3 covers 15 residues. In germline, CDR1 is MNHEY, CDR2 SVGAGI. With V trimmed by 4 bases and J by 5 bases, 5 bases remained unmatched. CDR3: CASSSTSGSLETQYF. The CDR3 DNA is TGTGCCAGCAGTTCGACTAGCGGGAGTCTGGAGACCCAGTACTTC.

This rearrangement joins TRBV7-6 to TRBJ1-4; unclear D gene. The CDR3 runs to 11 residues. Germline values: CDR1 SGHVS, CDR2 FNYEAQ. The germline V and J ends were trimmed by 5 bases and 6 bases, with 4 bases remaining between them. CDR3 loop: CASSQDEKLFF. The CDR3 DNA is TGTGCCAGCAGCCAGGATGAAAAACTGTTTTTT.

The gene calls are TRBV7-8 and TRBJ2-6; D is perhaps TRBD2 (6 bases). This CDR3 has 20 amino acids. Germline values: CDR1 SGHVS, CDR2 FQNEAQ. V dropped 0 bases and J dropped 0 bases, with 18 bases sitting between them. CDR3 sequence reads: CASSLASLAHIASGANVLTF. CDR3 bases: TGTGCCAGCAGCTTAGCGTCCCTAGCGCATATAGCCTCTGGGGCCAACGTCCTGACTTTC.

This chain uses TRBV2 with TRBJ1-2; the D gene is possibly TRBD1 (6 bases). Germline assignment: CDR1 SNHLY and CDR2 FYNNEI. V was clipped by 11 bases and J by 8 bases, with 21 bases between them. The CDR3 totals 13 residues. The CDR3, as DNA: TGTGCCTACGCGGCGTCTGGGACATCGGGCTACACCTTC. The encoded protein is CAYAASGTSGYTF.

CDR3 loop: CASSSSRGQNTEAFF. CDR3 sequence (DNA): TGTGCCAGCAGCTCCAGCAGGGGCCAGAACACTGAAGCTTTCTTT. The genes are TRBV11-2 and TRBJ1-1, with D possibly being TRBD1 (6 bases). The germline V and J ends were trimmed by 4 bases and 1 base, with 13 bases remaining between them. This CDR3 spans 15 amino acids. Germline V gives CDR1 SGHAT, CDR2 FQNNGV.

V is TRBV5-1 and J is TRBJ2-2; D not certain. The V and J ends lost 3 bases and 2 bases respectively, with 5 bases between them. Germline assignment: CDR1 SGHRS and CDR2 YFSETQ. The CDR3 loop spans 13 amino acids. CDR3 in amino acids: CASSSFNTGELFF. The CDR3 DNA is TGCGCCAGCAGCTCGTTTAACACCGGGGAGCTGTTTTTT.

The V and J genes are TRBV6-1 and TRBJ2-7, with 7 bases identical to TRBD1. The germline CDR1 and CDR2 sequences are MNHNS and SASEGT. This CDR3 contains 13 residues. The J segment lost 2 bases and the V segment lost 2 bases, leaving 0 bases of the junction unmatched. CDR3 region: CASSETGAYEQYF. The CDR3 DNA reads TGTGCCAGCAGTGAAACAGGGGCCTACGAGCAGTACTTC.

The J gene is TRBJ2-1, the V gene TRBV19, with 7 bases lining up with TRBD2. The CDR3 has 17 amino acids. The germline V gene encodes CDR1 LNHDA and CDR2 SQIVND (reference sequence). V trimming: 3 bases; J trimming: 4 bases; junction bases outside the gene matches: 12. The CDR3 loop is CASSMRSTSREYNEQFF. The CDR3 DNA sequence: TGTGCCAGTAGTATGAGGTCGACTAGCAGGGAGTACAATGAGCAGTTCTTC.

The chain links TRBV9 to TRBJ2-5; TRBD2 is a possible D gene (5 bases). The CDR3 has 15 amino acids. V was shortened by 4 bases and J by 5 bases, with 18 bases between the two germline ends. The germline V gene has CDR1 SGDLS and CDR2 YYNGEE. The CDR3 reads CASSPYFGSGETQYF. The CDR3 DNA sequence: TGTGCCAGCAGCCCATATTTCGGGTCGGGGGAGACCCAGTACTTC. The whole variable domain, remainder taken from reference TRBV9 and TRBJ2-5, is DSGVTQTPKHLITATGQRVTLRCSPRSGDLSVYWYQQSLDQGLQFLIQYYNGEERAKGNILERFSAQQFPDLHSELNLSSLELGDSALYFCASSPYFGSGETQYFGPGTRLLVL.

V gene TRBV19 combines with J gene TRBJ1-6; 7 nucleotides line up with TRBD1. Germline V gene data show CDR1 as LNHDA and CDR2 as SQIVND (reference sequence). The CDR3 sequence is 12 residues long. The J segment lost 12 bases and the V segment lost 3 bases, leaving 2 bases of the junction unmatched. The CDR3 region has the DNA TGTGCCAGTAGTATCCAGGGGGGACCCCTCCACTTT. It encodes CASSIQGGPLHF. The entire variable domain, with the rest obtained from reference TRBV19 and TRBJ1-6, is as follows: DGGITQSPKYLFRKEGQNVTLSCEQNLNHDAMYWYRQDPGQGLRLIYYSQIVNDFQKGDIAEGYSVSREKKESFPLTVTSAQKNPTAFYLCASSIQGGPLHFGNGTRLTVT.

A single count supports this clone. V usage is TRBV20-1 and J usage is TRBJ1-1; no definite D call. The CDR3 contains 14 residues. Per the germline V gene, CDR1 is DFQATT and CDR2 is SNEGSKA (reference sequence). V lost 3 bases, J lost 2 bases, and 13 bases lay in between. The CDR3 DNA sequence: TGCAGTGCTAGTGGAGGGCGGATTAACACTGAAGCTTTCTTT. It specifies CSASGGRINTEAFF.

CDR3 DNA: TGCGCCAGCAGTGGGACTAGCGGGAGTGCTTATGAGCAGTTCTTC. The encoded protein is CASSGTSGSAYEQFF. The chain recombines TRBV10-2 with TRBJ2-1; 13 nucleotides agree with TRBD2. This CDR3 contains 15 residues. Germline loops: CDR1 WSHSY, CDR2 SAAADI. V gave up 4 bases and J gave up 8 bases; unmatched junction bases: 5.

J is TRBJ1-5 and V is TRBV5-1; D unresolved. The germline V gene has CDR1 SGHRS and CDR2 YFSETQ. The CDR3 runs to 14 residues. V gave up 5 bases and J gave up 5 bases, with 14 bases separating them. The CDR3 sequence is CASSSGGKDQPQHF. CDR3 sequence (DNA): TGCGCCAGCAGTAGTGGAGGAAAAGATCAGCCCCAGCATTTT.

The gene calls are TRBV6-6 and TRBJ2-7; TRBD1 might be the D (6 bases). This CDR3 comprises 12 residues. The V end was cut by 4 bases, the J end by 5 bases, with 9 bases between. Germline V gene sequence: CDR1 MNHNY, CDR2 SVGAGI (reference sequence). The CDR3 loop reads CASSWQGNEQYF. CDR3 bases: TGTGCCAGCAGTTGGCAGGGGAACGAGCAGTACTTC.

This clone is categorized as medium-sized. Additional DNA sequences in this sample encode the identical CDR3. The chain uses TRBV5-1 and TRBJ1-1, with 9 bases aligning to TRBD1. This CDR3 has 14 residues. V was pared by 4 bases and J by 4 bases, with 5 bases of the junction left unmatched. The germline V gene encodes CDR1 SGHRS and CDR2 YFSETQ. The CDR3 DNA reads as TGCGCCAGCAGCCCGGGACAGGGCCTCACTGAAGCTTTCTTT. Residues: CASSPGQGLTEAFF.

The V and J genes are TRBV9 and TRBJ2-7, with 8 bases lining up with TRBD1. This CDR3 has 12 amino acids. Germline V lookup: CDR1 SGDLS, CDR2 YYNGEE. The V and J ends lost 5 bases and 6 bases, in that order; junction bases with no gene match: 4. CDR3 coding DNA: TGTGCCAGCAGTGACAGGGGTGGCGAGCAGTACTTC. Residues: CASSDRGGEQYF. Filled out from reference TRBV9 and TRBJ2-7, the complete variable domain reads DSGVTQTPKHLITATGQRVTLRCSPRSGDLSVYWYQQSLDQGLQFLIQYYNGEERAKGNILERFSAQQFPDLHSELNLSSLELGDSALYFCASSDRGGEQYFGPGTRLTVT.

The chain is built from TRBV19 and TRBJ1-5, with TRBD1 as a possible D gene (6 bases). Trimming left V 3 bases short and J 4 bases short, with 10 bases between. Germline CDR1 LNHDA, CDR2 SQIVND (reference sequence). This CDR3 comprises 14 residues. The CDR3 here is CASSILTGNQPQHF. DNA for the CDR3: TGTGCCAGTAGTATTTTAACAGGGAATCAGCCCCAGCATTTT. The complete variable domain, with remaining parts taken from reference TRBV19 and TRBJ1-5, reads DGGITQSPKYLFRKEGQNVTLSCEQNLNHDAMYWYRQDPGQGLRLIYYSQIVNDFQKGDIAEGYSVSREKKESFPLTVTSAQKNPTAFYLCASSILTGNQPQHFGDGTRLSIL.

The CDR3 DNA sequence: TGTGCCAGCACCCAAGGGACTAGCGGGGGGGCGGCCTACAATGAGCAGTTCTTC. This codes for CASTQGTSGGAAYNEQFF. The chain carries TRBV7-2 and TRBJ2-1, with 16 bases that match TRBD2. From germline, CDR1 is SGHTA and CDR2 FQGNSA. V was pared by 7 bases and J by 2 bases, with 8 bases of the junction left unmatched. This CDR3 region has 18 residues. The variable domain in full, completed from reference TRBV7-2 and TRBJ2-1, reads GAGVSQSPSNKVTEKGKDVELRCDPISGHTALYWYRQSLGQGLEFLIYFQGNSAPDKSGLPSDRFSAERTGGSVSTLTIQRTQQEDSAVYLCASTQGTSGGAAYNEQFFGPGTRLTVL.

The chain has TRBV27 and TRBJ1-3; TRBD1 matches 9 bases. Germline CDR1 MNHEY, CDR2 SMNVEV (reference sequence). The CDR3 loop spans 14 amino acids. The V segment lost 5 bases and the J segment 4 bases; nucleotides outside the gene matches: 3. CDR3 in amino acids: CASSPGTGGNTIYF. The CDR3 DNA reads TGTGCCAGCAGTCCAGGGACAGGGGGAAACACCATATATTTT.

This clone was seen a handful of times. J is TRBJ1-2 and V is TRBV28; D not resolved. Germline CDR1 reads MDHEN; CDR2 reads SYDVKM. The V gene lost 6 bases and the J gene lost 7 bases, with 9 bases spanning the gap. The CDR3 contains 11 residues. The CDR3 nucleotides read TGTGCCAGCAGGTACGAGAGTGGCTACACCTTC. This gives the protein CASRYESGYTF.

This chain joins TRBV7-8 and TRBJ2-5; D is undetermined. CDR1 is SGHVS and CDR2 is FQNEAQ in the germline V gene. The CDR3 covers 15 residues. Trimming took off 9 bases at V and 4 bases at J, with 21 bases between the two ends. DNA for the CDR3: TGTGCCAGTATCCCCCGGATGGCAGCAGGAGAGACCCAGTACTTC. Translating gives CASIPRMAAGETQYF.

The chain links TRBV28 to TRBJ1-2; 7 positions agree with TRBD1. This CDR3 has 15 amino acids. Germline V gene sequence: CDR1 MDHEN, CDR2 SYDVKM. V lost 3 bases to trimming and J lost 5 bases; unmatched junction nucleotides: 9. The CDR3 region is CASSFLGTEIYGYTF. In DNA form, the CDR3 reads TGTGCCAGCAGTTTTCTCGGGACAGAAATATATGGCTACACCTTC.

The chain is built from TRBV28 and TRBJ2-1, with 12 nucleotides matching TRBD2. CDR1 and CDR2 (germline): MDHEN, SYDVKM. The V and J ends lost 7 bases and 1 base, in that order; junction bases with no gene match: 8. This CDR3 comprises 17 residues. DNA of the CDR3: TGTGCCAGCAATAGACTAGCGGGAGATTTATCCTACAATGAGCAGTTCTTC. Translation: CASNRLAGDLSYNEQFF.